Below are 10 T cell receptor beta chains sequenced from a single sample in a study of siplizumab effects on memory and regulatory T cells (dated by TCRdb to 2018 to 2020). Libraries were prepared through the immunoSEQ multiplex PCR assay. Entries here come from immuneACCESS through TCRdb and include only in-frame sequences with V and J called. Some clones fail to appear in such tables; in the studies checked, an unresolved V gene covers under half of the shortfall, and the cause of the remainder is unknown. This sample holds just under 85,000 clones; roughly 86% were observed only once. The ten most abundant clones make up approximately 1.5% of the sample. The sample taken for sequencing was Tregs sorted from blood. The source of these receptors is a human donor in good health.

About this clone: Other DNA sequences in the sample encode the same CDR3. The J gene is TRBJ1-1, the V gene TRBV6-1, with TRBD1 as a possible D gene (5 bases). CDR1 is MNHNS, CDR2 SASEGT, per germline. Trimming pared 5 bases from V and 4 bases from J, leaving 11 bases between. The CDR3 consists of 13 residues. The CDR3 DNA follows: TGTGCCAGCAGTAGTAGGGACGGCACTGAAGCTTTCTTT. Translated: CASSSRDGTEAFF.

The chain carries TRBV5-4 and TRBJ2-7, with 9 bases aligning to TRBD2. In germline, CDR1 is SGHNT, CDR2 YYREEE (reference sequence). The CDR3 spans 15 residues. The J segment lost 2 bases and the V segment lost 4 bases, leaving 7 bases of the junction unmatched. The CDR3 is CASSQSSGAAYEQYF. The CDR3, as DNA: TGTGCCAGCAGCCAATCTAGCGGGGCAGCCTACGAGCAGTACTTC.

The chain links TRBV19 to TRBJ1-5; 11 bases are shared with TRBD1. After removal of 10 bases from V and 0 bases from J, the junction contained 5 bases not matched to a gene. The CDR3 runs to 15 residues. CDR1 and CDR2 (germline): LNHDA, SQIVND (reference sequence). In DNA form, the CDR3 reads TGTGCCACCAAGGGGACAGGGGGTAGCAATCAGCCCCAGCATTTT. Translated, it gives CATKGTGGSNQPQHF.

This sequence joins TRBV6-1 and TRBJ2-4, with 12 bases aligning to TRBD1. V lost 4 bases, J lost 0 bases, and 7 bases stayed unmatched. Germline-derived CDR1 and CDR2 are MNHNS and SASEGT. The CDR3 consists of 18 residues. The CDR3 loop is CASSVPGQGAVAKNIQYF. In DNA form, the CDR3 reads TGTGCCAGCAGTGTGCCGGGACAGGGGGCAGTAGCCAAAAACATTCAGTACTTC.

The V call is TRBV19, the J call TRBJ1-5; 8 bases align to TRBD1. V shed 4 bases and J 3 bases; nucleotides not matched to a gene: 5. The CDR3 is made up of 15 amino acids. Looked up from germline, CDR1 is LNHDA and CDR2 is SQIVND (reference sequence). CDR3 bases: TGTGCCAGTAGTAAGGGGACAGGTATCAATCAGCCCCAGCATTTT. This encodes CASSKGTGINQPQHF.

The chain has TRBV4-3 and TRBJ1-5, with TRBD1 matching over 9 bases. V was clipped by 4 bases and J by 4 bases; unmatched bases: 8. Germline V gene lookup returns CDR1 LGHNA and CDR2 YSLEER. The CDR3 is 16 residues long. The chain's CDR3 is CASSPWATGGNQPQHF. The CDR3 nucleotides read TGCGCCAGCAGCCCTTGGGCGACAGGGGGTAATCAGCCCCAGCATTTT.

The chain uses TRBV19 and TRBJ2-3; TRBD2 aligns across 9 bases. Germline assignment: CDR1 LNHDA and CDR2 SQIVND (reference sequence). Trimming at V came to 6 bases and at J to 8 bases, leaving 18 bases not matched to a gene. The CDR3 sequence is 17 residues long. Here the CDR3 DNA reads TGTGCCAGTAGCATATTTATCGGCGGGGGGGCCTTAGGTACGCAGTATTTT. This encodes CASSIFIGGGALGTQYF.

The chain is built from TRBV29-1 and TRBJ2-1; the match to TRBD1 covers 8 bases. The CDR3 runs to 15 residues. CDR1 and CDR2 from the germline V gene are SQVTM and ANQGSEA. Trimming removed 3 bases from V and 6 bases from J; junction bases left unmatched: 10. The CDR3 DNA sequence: TGCAGCGTTGACCGAACCGGGACAGGTGGCAATGAGCAGTTCTTC. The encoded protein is CSVDRTGTGGNEQFF.

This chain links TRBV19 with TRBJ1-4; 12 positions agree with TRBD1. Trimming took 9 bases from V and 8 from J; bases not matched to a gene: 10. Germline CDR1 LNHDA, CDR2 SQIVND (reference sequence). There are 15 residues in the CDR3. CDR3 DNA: TGTGCCAGCCACGCGGGGACAGGGGGCTGGGAAAAACTGTTTTTT. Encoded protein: CASHAGTGGWEKLFF. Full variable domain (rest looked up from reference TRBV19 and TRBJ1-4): DGGITQSPKYLFRKEGQNVTLSCEQNLNHDAMYWYRQDPGQGLRLIYYSQIVNDFQKGDIAEGYSVSREKKESFPLTVTSAQKNPTAFYLCASHAGTGGWEKLFFGSGTQLSVL.

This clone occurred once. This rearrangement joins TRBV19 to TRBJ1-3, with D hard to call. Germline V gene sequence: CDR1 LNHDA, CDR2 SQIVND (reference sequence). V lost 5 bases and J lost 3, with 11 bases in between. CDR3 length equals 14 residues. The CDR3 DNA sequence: TGTGCCAGTAGTGAGTACGGGCATGGAAACACCATATATTTT. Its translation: CASSEYGHGNTIYF. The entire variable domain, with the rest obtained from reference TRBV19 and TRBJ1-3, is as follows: DGGITQSPKYLFRKEGQNVTLSCEQNLNHDAMYWYRQDPGQGLRLIYYSQIVNDFQKGDIAEGYSVSREKKESFPLTVTSAQKNPTAFYLCASSEYGHGNTIYFGEGSWLTVV.